This entry features one T cell receptor beta chain sequence. The V end lost 1 base, the J end lost 1 base, and 17 bases lay between the germline ends. The CDR3 sequence is 17 residues long. Germline loops: CDR1 LNHNV, CDR2 YYDKDF (reference sequence). The repertoire was sequenced with immunoSEQ multiplex PCR; TCRdb's copy has only in-frame clones and lacks some. The table has some 25,000 clones, less than 85% seen once. This entry comes from a study of somatic mutations in cytotoxic T cells in rheumatoid arthritis. This receptor was taken from a woman aged 18-29 years in good health. The gene calls are TRBV15 and TRBJ2-7; D perhaps matches TRBD1 (6 bases). The sample comprised CD8+ T cells sorted from blood. The CDR3 spells CATSRAQVGASSYEQYF. DNA of the CDR3: TGTGCCACCAGCAGAGCCCAAGTGGGGGCCTCTTCCTACGAGCAGTACTTC.